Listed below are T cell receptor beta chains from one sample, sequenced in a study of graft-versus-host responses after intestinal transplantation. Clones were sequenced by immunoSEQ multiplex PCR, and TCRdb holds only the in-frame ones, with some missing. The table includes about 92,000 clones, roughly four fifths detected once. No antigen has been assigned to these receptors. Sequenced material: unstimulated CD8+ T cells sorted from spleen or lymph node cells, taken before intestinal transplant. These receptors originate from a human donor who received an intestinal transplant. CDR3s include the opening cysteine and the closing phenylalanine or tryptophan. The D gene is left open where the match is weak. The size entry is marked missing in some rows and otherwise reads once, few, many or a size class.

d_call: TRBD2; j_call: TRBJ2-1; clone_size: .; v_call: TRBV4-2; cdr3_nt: TGTGCCAGCAGCCCCAGGGGACTAGCGTCGGCTAGCTCCTACAATGAGCAGTTCTTC; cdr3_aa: CASSPRGLASASSYNEQFF
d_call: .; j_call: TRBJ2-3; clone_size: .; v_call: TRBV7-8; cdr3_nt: TGTGCCAGCAGCTTCCCCACCCGCACAGATACGCAGTATTTT; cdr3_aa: CASSFPTRTDTQYF
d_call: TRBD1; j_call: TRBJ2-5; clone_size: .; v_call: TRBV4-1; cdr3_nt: TGCGCCAGCAGCCAAGAGCCCCTCACAGGGGAAGGAGAGACCCAGTACTTC; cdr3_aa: CASSQEPLTGEGETQYF
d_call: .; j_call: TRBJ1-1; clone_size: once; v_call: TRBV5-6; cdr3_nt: TGTGCCAGCAGCTTGGGCATGGGTACTGAAGCTTTCTTT; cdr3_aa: CASSLGMGTEAFF
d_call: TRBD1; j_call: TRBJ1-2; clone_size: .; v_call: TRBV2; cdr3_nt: TGTGCCAGCAGTCTCGGACAGGAGGGGGTCTATGGCTACACCTTC; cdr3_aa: CASSLGQEGVYGYTF
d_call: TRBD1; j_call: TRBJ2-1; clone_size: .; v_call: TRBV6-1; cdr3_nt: TGTGCCAGCAGTGATAAGACAGGGGCCAACTCCTACAATGAGCAGTTCTTC; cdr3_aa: CASSDKTGANSYNEQFF
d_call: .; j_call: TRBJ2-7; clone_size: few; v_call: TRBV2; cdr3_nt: TGTGCCAGCAGTCAGGACGGCAACGAGCAGTACTTC; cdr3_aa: CASSQDGNEQYF
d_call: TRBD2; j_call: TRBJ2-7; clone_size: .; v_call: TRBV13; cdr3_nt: TGTGCCAGCAGCGCGGCGGGGGGGCTGTTCGAGCAGTACTTC; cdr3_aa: CASSAAGGLFEQYF
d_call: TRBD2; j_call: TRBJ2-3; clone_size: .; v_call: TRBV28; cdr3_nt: TGTGCCAGCAGATTACTAGCGCGGGGGACAGATACGCAGTATTTT; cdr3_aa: CASRLLARGTDTQYF
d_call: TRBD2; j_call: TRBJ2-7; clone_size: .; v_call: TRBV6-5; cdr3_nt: TGTGCCAGCACCTATAGCGGGGGGAGCTACGAGCAGTACTTC; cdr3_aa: CASTYSGGSYEQYF
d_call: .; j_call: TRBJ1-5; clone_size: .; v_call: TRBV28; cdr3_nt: TGTGCCAGCAGTTTATCAGGATATAGCAATCAGCCCCAGCATTTT; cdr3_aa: CASSLSGYSNQPQHF
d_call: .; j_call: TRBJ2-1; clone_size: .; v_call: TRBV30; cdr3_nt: TGTGCCTGGAGTCCGAGGGGGCTAGTCGGAGGGAATGAGCAGTTCTTC; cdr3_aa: CAWSPRGLVGGNEQFF
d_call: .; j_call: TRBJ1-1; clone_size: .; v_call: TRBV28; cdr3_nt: TGTGCCAGCAGTTTAGGGGTAGGGATGAACACTGAAGCTTTCTTT; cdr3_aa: CASSLGVGMNTEAFF
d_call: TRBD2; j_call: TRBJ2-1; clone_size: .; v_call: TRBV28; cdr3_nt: TGTGCCACCGGGGGGGCAGGGAACTACAATGAGCAGTTCTTC; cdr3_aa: CATGGAGNYNEQFF
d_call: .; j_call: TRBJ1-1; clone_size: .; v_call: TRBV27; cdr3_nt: TGTGCCAGCAGTTATAGGGGATCCACTGAAGCTTTCTTT; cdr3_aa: CASSYRGSTEAFF